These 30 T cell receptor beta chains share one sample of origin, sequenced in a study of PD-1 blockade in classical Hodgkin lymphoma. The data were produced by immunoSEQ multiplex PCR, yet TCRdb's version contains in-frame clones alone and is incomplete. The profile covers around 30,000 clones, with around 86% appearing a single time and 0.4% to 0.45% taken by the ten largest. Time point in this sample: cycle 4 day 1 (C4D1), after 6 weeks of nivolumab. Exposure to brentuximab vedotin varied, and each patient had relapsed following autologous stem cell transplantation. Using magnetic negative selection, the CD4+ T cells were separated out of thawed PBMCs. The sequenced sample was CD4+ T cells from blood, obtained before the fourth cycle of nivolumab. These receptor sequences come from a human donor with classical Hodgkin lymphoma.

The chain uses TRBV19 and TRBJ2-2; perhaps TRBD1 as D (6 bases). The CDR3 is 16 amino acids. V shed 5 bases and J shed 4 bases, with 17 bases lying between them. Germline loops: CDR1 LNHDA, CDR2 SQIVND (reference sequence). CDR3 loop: CASSVSQGRFTGELFF. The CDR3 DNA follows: TGTGCCAGTAGTGTTTCCCAGGGGCGTTTCACCGGGGAGCTGTTTTTT.

The CDR3 DNA sequence: TGTGCCAGCAGCTTGGACAGGCCTAGCAATCAGCCCCAGCATTTT. Encoded protein: CASSLDRPSNQPQHF. The rearrangement uses TRBV7-2 and TRBJ1-5; TRBD1 aligns across 7 bases. V lost 3 bases, J lost 0 bases, and 2 bases stayed unmatched. CDR1 is SGHTA, CDR2 FQGNSA, per germline. The CDR3 runs 15 residues. The full variable domain, completed using reference TRBV7-2 and TRBJ1-5, is GAGVSQSPSNKVTEKGKDVELRCDPISGHTALYWYRQSLGQGLEFLIYFQGNSAPDKSGLPSDRFSAERTGGSVSTLTIQRTQQEDSAVYLCASSLDRPSNQPQHFGDGTRLSIL.

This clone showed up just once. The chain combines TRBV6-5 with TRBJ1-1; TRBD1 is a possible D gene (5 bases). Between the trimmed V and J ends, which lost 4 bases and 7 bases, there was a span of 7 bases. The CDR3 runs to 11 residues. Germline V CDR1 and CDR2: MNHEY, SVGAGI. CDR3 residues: CASSFRDEAFF. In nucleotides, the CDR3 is TGTGCCAGCAGTTTCAGGGATGAAGCTTTCTTT.

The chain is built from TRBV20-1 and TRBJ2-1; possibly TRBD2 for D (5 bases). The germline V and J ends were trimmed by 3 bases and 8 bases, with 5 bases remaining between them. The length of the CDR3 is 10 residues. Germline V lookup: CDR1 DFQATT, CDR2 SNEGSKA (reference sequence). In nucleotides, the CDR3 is TGCAGTGCTAGCGGGGATGAGCAGTTCTTC. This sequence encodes CSASGDEQFF.

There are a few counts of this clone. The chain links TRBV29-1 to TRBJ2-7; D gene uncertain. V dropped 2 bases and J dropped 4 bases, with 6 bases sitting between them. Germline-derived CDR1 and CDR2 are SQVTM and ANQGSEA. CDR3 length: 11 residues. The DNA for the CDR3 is TGCAGCGTTGAAATAGGTTACGAGCAGTACTTC. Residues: CSVEIGYEQYF.

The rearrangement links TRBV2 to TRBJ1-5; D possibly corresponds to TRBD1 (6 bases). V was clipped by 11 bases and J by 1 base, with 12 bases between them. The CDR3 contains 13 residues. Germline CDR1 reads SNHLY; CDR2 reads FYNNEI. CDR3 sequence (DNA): TGTGCCGTACAGGGTGAGAGCAATCAGCCCCAGCATTTT. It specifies CAVQGESNQPQHF.

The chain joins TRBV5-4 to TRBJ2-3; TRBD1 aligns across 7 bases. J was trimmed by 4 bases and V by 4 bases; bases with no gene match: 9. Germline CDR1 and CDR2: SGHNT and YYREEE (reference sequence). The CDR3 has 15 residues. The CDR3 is CASSRTGTAADTQYF. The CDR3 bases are TGTGCCAGCAGCCGCACCGGGACAGCAGCAGATACGCAGTATTTT.

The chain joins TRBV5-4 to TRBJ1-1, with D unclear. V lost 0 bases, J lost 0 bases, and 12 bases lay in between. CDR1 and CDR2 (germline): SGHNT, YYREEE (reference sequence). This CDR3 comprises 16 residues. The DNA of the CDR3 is TGTGCCAGCAGCTTGGGGGGTAGCCGCATGAACACTGAAGCTTTCTTT. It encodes CASSLGGSRMNTEAFF. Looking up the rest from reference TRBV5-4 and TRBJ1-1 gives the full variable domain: ETGVTQSPTHLIKTRGQQVTLRCSSQSGHNTVSWYQQALGQGPQFIFQYYREEENGRGNFPPRFSGLQFPNYSSELNVNALELDDSALYLCASSLGGSRMNTEAFFGQGTRLTVV.

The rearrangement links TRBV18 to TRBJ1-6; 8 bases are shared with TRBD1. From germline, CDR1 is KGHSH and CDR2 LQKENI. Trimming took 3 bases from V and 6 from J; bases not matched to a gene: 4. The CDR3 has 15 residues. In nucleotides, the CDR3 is TGTGCCAGCTCACCTTTGACAGGGGTTAATTCACCCCTCCACTTT. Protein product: CASSPLTGVNSPLHF.

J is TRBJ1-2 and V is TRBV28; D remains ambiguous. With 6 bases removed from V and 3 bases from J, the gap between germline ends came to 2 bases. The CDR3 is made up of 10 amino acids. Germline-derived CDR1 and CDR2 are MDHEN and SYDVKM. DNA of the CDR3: TGTGCCAGCAGCTACTATGGCTACACCTTC. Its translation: CASSYYGYTF.

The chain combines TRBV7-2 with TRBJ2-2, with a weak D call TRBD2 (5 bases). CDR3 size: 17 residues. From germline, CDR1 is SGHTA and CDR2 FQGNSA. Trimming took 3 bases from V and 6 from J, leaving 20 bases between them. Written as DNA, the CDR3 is TGTGCCAGCAGCTTTAGGGTCCTAGTGGGAGTGGCCGGGGAGCTGTTTTTT. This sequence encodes CASSFRVLVGVAGELFF.

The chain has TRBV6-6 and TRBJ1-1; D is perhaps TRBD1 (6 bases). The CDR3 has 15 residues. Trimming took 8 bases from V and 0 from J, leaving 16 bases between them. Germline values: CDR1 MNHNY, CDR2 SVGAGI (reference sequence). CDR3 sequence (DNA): TGTGCCAGCCATACAGGGATACATGTGAACACTGAAGCTTTCTTT. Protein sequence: CASHTGIHVNTEAFF.

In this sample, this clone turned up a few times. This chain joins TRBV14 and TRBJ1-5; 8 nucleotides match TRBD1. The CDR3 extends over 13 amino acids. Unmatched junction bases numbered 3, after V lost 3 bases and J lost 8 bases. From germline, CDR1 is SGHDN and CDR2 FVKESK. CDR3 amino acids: CASSQSGGEPQHF. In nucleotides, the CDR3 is TGTGCCAGCAGCCAGTCAGGGGGCGAGCCCCAGCATTTT.

CDR3 in amino acids: CASSKGLPTYEQYF. In DNA form, the CDR3 reads TGTGCCAGCAGTAAGGGACTACCCACCTACGAGCAGTACTTC. The V gene is TRBV27, the J gene TRBJ2-7, with 7 bases aligning to TRBD2. V shed 5 bases, J shed 2 bases, and the junction held 6 bases outside the gene matches. The germline V gene encodes CDR1 MNHEY and CDR2 SMNVEV (reference sequence). The length of the CDR3 is 14 residues.

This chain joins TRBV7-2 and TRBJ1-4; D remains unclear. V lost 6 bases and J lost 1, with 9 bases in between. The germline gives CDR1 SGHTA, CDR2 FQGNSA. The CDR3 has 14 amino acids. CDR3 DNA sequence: TGTGCCAGCAGGCCTAGGCAAACTAATGAAAAACTGTTTTTT. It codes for CASRPRQTNEKLFF.

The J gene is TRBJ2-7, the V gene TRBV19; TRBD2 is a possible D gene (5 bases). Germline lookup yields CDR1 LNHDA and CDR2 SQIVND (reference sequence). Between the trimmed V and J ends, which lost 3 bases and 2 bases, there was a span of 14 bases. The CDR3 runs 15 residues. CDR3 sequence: CASSMSSRGPYEQYF. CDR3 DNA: TGTGCCAGTAGTATGTCGTCCCGGGGTCCCTACGAGCAGTACTTC.

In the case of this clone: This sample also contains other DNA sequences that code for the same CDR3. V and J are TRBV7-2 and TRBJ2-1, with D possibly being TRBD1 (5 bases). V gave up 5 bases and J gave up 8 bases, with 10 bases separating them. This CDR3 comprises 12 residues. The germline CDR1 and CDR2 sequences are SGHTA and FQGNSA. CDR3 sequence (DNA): TGTGCCAGCAGCCCTCAGGGCTATGAGCAGTTCTTC. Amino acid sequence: CASSPQGYEQFF.

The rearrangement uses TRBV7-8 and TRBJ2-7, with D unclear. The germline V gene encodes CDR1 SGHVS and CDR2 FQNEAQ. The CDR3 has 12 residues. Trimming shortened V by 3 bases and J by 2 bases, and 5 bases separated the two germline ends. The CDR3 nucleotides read TGTGCCAGCAGCTTTGCACCCTACGAGCAGTACTTC. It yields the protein CASSFAPYEQYF. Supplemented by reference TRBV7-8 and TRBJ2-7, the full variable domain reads GAGVSQSPRYKVAKRGQDVALRCDPISGHVSLFWYQQALGQGPEFLTYFQNEAQLDKSGLPSDRFFAERPEGSVSTLKIQRTQQEDSAVYLCASSFAPYEQYFGPGTRLTVT.

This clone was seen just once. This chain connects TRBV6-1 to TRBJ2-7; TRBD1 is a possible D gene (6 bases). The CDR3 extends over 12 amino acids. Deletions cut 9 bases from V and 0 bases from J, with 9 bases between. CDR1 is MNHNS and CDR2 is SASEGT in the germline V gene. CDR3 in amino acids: CASHRVSYEQYF. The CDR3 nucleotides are TGTGCCAGTCACAGGGTCTCCTACGAGCAGTACTTC.

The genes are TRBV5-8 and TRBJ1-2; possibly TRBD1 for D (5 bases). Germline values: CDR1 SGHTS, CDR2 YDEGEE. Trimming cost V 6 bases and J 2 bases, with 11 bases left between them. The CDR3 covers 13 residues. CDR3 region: CASTVRGNYGYTF. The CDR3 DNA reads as TGTGCCAGCACCGTAAGGGGAAACTATGGCTACACCTTC.

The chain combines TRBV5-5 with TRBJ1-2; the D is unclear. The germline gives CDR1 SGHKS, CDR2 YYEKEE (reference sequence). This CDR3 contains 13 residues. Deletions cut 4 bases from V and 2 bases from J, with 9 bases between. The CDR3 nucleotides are TGTGCCAGCAGCCTGGCGGAGAACTATGGCTACACCTTC. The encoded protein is CASSLAENYGYTF.

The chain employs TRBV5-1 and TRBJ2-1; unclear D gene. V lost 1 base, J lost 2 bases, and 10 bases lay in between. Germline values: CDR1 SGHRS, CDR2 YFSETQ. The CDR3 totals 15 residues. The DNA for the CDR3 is TGCGCCAGCAGCTTGAAGGGTAGTCCCTACAATGAGCAGTTCTTC. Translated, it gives CASSLKGSPYNEQFF.

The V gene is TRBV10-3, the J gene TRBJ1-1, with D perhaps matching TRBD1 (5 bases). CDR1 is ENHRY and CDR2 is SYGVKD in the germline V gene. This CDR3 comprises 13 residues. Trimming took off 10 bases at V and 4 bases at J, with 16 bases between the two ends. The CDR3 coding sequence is TGTGCCACCCTACAGGTAGCCAGCACTGAAGCTTTCTTT. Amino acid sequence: CATLQVASTEAFF.

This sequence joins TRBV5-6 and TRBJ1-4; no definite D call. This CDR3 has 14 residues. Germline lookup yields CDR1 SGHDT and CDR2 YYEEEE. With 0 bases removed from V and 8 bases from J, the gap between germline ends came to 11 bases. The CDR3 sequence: CASSLAGFGEKLFF. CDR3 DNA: TGTGCCAGCAGCTTGGCGGGGTTCGGGGAAAAACTGTTTTTT. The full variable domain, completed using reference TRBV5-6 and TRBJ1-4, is DAGVTQSPTHLIKTRGQQVTLRCSPKSGHDTVSWYQQALGQGPQFIFQYYEEEERQRGNFPDRFSGHQFPNYSSELNVNALLLGDSALYLCASSLAGFGEKLFFGSGTQLSVL.

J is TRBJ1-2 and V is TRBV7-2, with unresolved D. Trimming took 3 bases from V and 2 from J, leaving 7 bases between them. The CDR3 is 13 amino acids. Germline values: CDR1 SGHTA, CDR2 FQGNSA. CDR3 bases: TGTGCCAGCAGCTTTGGTCAGAACTATGGCTACACCTTC. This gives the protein CASSFGQNYGYTF.

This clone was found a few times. The CDR3 DNA reads as TGCAGCGTAGACAGGGGGGGTACTGAAGCTTTCTTT. It encodes CSVDRGGTEAFF. The chain has TRBV29-1 and TRBJ1-1, with TRBD1 matching 9 bases. The CDR3 has 12 residues. CDR1 SQVTM and CDR2 ANQGSEA come from the germline V gene. Unmatched junction bases numbered 4, after V lost 6 bases and J lost 5 bases.

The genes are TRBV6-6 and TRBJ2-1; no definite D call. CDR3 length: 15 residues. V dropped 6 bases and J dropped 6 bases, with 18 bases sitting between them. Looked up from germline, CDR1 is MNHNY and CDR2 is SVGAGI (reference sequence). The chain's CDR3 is CASSTATLRGNEQFF. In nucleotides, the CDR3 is TGTGCCAGCAGCACCGCGACCCTAAGAGGCAATGAGCAGTTCTTC.

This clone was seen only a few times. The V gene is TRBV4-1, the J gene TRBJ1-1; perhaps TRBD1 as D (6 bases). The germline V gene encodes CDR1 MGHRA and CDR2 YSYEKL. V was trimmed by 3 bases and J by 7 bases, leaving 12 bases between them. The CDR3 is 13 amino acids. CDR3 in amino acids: CASSQGRDIEAFF. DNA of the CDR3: TGCGCCAGCAGCCAGGGCCGGGACATTGAAGCTTTCTTT.

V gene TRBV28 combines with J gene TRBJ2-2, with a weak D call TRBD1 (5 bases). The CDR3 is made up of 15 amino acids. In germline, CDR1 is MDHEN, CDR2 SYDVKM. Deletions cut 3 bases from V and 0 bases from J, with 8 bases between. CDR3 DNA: TGTGCCAGCAGTTTTCAGGACACGAACACCGGGGAGCTGTTTTTT. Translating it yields CASSFQDTNTGELFF. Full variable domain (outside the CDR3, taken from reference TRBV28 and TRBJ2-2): DVKVTQSSRYLVKRTGEKVFLECVQDMDHENMFWYRQDPGLGLRLIYFSYDVKMKEKGDIPEGYSVSREKKERFSLILESASTNQTSMYLCASSFQDTNTGELFFGEGSRLTVL.

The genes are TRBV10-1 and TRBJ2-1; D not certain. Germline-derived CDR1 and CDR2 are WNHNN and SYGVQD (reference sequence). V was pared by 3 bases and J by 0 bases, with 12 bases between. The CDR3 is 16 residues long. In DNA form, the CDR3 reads TGCGCCAGCAGTGACCCGTCCGTTAGCTCCTACAATGAGCAGTTCTTC. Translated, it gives CASSDPSVSSYNEQFF.